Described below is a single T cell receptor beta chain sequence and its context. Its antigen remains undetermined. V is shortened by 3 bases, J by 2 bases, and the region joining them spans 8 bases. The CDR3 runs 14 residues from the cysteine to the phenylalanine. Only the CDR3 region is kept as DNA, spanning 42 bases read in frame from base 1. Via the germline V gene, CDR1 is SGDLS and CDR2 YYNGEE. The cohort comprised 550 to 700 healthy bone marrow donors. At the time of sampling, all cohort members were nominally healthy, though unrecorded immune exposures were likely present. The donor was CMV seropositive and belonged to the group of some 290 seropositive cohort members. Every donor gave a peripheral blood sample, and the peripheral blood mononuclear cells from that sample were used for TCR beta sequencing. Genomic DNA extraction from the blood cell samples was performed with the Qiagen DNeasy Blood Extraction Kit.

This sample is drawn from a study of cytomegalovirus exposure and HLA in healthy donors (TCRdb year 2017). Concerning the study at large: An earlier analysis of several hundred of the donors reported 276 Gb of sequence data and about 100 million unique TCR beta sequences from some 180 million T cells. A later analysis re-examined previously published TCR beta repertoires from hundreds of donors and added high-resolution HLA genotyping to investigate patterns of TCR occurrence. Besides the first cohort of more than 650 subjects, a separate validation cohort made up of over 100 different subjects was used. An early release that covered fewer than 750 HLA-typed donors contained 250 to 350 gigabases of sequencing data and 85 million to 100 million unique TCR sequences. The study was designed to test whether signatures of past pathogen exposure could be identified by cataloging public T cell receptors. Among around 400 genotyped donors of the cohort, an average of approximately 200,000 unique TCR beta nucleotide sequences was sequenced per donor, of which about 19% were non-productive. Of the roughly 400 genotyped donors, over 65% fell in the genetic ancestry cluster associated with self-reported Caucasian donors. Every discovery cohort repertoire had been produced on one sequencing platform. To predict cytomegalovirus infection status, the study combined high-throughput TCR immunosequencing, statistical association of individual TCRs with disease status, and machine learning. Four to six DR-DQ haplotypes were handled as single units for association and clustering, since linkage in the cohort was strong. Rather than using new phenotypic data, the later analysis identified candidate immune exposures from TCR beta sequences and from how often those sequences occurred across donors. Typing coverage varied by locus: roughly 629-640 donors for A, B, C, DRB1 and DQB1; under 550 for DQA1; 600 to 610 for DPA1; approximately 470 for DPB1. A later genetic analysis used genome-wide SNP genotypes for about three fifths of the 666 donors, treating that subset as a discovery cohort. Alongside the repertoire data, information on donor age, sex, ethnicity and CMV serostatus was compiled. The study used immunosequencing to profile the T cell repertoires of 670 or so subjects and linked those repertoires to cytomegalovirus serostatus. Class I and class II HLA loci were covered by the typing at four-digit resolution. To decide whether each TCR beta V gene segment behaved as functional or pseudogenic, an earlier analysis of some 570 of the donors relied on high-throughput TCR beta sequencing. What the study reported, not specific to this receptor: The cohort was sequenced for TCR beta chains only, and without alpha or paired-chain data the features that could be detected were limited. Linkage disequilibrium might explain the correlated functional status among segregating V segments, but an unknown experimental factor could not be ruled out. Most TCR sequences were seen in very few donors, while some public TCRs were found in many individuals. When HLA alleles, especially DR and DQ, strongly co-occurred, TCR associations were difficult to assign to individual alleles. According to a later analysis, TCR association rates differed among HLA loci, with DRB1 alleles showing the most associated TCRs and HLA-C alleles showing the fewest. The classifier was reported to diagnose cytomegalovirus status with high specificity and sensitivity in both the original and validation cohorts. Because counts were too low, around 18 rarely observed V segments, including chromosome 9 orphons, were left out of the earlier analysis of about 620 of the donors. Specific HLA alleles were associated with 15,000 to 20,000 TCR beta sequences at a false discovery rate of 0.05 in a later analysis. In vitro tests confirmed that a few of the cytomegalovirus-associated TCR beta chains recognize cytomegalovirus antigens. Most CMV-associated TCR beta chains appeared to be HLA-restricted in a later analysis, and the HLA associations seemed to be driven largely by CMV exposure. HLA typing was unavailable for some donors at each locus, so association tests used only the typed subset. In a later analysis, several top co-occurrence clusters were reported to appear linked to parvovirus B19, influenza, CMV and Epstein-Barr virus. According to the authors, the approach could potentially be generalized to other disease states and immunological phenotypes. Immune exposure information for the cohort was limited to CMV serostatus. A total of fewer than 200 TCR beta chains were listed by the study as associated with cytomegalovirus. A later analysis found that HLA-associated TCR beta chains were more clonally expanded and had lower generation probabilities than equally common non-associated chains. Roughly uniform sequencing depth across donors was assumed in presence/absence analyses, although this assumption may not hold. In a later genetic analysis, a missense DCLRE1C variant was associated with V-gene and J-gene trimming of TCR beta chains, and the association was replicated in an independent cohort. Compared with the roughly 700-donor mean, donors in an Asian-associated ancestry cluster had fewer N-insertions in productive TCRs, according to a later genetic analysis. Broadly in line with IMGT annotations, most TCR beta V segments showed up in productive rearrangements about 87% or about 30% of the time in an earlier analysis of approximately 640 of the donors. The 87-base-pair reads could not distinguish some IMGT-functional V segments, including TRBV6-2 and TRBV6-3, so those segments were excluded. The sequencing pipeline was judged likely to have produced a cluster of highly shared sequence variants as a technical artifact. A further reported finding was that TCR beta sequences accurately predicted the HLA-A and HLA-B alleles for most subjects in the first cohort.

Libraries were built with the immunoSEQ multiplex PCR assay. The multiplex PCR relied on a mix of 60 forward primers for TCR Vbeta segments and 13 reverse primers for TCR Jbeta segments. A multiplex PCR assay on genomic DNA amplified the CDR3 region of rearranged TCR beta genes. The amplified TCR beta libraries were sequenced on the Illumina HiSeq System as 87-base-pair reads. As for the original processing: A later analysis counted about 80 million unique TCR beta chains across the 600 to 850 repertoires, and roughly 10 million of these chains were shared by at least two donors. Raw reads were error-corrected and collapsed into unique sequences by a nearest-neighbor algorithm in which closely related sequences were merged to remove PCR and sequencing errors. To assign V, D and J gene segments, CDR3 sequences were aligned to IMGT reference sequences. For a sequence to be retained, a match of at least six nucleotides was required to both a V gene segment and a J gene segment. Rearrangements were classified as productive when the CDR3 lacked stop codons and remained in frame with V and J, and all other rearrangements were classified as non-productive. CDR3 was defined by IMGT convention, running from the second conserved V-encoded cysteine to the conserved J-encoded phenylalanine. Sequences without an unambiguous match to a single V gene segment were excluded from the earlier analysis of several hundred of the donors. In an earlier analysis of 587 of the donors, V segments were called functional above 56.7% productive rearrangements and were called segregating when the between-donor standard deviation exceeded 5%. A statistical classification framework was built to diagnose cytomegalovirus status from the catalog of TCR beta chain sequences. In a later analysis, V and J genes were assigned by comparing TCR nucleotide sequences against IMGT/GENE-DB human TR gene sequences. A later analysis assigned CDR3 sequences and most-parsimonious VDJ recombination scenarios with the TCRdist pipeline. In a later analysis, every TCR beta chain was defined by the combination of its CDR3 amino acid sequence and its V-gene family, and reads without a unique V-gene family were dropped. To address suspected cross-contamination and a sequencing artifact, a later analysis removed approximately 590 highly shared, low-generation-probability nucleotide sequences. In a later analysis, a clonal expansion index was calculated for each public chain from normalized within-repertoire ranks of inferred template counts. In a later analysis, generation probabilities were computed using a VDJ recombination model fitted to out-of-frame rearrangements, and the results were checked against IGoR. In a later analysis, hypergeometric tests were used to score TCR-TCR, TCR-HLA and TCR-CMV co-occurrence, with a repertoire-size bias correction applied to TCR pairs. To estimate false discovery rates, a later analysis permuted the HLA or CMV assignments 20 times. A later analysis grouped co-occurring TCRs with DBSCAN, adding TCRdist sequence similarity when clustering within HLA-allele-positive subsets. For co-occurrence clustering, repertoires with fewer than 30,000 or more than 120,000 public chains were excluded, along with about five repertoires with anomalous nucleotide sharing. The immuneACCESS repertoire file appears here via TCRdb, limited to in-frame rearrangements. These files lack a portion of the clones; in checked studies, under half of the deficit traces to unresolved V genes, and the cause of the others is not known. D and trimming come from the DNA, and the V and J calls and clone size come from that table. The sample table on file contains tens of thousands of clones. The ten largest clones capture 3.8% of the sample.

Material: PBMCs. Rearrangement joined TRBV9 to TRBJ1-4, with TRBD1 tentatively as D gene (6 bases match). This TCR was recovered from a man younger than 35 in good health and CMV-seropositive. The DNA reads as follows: TGTGCCAGCAGCGCCAGGGGCACTAATGAAAAACTGTTTTTT. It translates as CASSARGTNEKLFF. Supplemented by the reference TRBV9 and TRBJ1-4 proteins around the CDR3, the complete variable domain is DSGVTQTPKHLITATGQRVTLRCSPRSGDLSVYWYQQSLDQGLQFLIQYYNGEERAKGNILERFSAQQFPDLHSELNLSSLELGDSALYFCASSARGTNEKLFFGSGTQLSVL.